The entry below gives a single T cell receptor (beta chain) sequence along with its context. Its target is unknown. In making diagnoses, clinical symptoms, serum thyroxine and TRAb, thyroid ultrasound and orbital computed tomography were all used. There were TCR beta CDR3 regions amplified from RNA transcripts. The TCR CDR3 first-round RT-PCR relied on the HTBI primer set. TCRdb reprocessed the multiplex PCR reads with MiXCR, giving one entry per CDR3 protein. The sample shows approximately 220,000 distinct CDR3 sequences, approximately 20% of them seen only once. The sample belongs to a study of T cells in Graves' hyperthyroidism and ophthalmopathy. Study results and caveats: Appearing also in blood were most of the thyroid clonotypes expanded above 0.001.

The receptor was isolated from a middle-aged man with Graves' hyperthyroidism. What was sequenced was blood.

CDR3 loop: CASSSTGVSPLHF. CDR3 nucleotides: TGTGCCAGCAGTTCGACAGGGGTTTCACCCCTCCACTTT. The J gene is TRBJ1-6, the V gene TRBV27, with 8 positions matching TRBD1. Germline CDR1 MNHEY, CDR2 SMNVEV (reference sequence). This CDR3 contains 13 residues. J was trimmed by 9 bases and V by 4 bases; bases with no gene match: 2.